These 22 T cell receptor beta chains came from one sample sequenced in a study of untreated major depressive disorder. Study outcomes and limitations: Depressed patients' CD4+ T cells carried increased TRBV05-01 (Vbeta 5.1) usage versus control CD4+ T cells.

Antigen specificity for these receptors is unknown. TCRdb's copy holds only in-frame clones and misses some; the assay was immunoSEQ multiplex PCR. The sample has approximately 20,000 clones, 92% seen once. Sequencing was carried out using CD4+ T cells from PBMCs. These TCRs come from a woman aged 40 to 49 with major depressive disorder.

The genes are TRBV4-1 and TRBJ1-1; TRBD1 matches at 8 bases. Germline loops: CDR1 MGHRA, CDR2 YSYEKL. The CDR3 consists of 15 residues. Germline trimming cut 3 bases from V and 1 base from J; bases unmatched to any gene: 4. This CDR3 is CASSHEDRGNTEAFF. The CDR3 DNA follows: TGCGCCAGCAGCCATGAAGACAGGGGGAACACTGAAGCTTTCTTT.

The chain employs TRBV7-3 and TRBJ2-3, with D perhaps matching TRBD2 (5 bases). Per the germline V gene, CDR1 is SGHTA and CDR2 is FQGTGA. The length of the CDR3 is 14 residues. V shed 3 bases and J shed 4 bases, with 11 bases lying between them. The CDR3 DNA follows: TGTGCCAGCAGCTTGGAGGCCCTCGCAGATACGCAGTATTTT. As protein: CASSLEALADTQYF.

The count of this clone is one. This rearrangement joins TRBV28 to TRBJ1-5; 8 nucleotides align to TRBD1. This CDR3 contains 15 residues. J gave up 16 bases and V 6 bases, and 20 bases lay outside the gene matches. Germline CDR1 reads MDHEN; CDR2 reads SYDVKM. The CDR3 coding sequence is TGTGCCAGCAGCGGACCCGGGACAGGTTCGCCCCAGGGTCATTTT. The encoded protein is CASSGPGTGSPQGHF.

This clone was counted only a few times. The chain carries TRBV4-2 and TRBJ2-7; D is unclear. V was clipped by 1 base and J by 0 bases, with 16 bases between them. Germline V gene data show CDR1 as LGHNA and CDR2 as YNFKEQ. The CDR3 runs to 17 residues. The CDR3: CASSQGALSGSSYEQYF. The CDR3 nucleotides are TGTGCCAGCAGCCAAGGGGCGCTGTCCGGGTCCTCCTACGAGCAGTACTTC.

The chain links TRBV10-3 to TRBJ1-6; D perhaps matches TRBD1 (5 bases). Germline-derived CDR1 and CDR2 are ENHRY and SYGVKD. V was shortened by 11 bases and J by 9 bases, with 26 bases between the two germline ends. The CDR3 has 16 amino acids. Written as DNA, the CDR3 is TGTGCCGTTCGCCCCGGGACTTCTCCGTCGGGTTCACCCCTCCACTTT. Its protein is CAVRPGTSPSGSPLHF.

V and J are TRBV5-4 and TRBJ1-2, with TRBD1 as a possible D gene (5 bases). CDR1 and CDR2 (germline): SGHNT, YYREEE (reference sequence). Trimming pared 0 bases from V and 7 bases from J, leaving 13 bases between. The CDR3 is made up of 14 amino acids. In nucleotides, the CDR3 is TGTGCCAGCAGCTTGGAAGGAGGGGCCCGTGGCTACACCTTC. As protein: CASSLEGGARGYTF.

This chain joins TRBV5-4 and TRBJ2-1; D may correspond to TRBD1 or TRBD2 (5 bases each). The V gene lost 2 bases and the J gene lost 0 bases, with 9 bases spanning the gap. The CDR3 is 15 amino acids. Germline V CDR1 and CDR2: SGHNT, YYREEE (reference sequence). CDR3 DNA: TGTGCCAGCAGCTTAGAGGGGACCTCCTACAATGAGCAGTTCTTC. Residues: CASSLEGTSYNEQFF.

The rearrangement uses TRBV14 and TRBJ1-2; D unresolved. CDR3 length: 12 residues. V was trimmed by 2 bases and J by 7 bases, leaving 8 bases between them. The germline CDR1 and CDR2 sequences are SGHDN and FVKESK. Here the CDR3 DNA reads TGTGCCAGCAGCCAAAGTGGCAGTGGCTACACCTTC. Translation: CASSQSGSGYTF.

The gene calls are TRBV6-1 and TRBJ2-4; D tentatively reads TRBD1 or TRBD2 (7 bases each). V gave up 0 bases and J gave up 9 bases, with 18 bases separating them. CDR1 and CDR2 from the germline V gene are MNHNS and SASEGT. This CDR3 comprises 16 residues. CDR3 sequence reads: CASSEALRTGGSIQYF. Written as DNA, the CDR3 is TGTGCCAGCAGTGAAGCGTTGAGGACAGGCGGGAGCATTCAGTACTTC.

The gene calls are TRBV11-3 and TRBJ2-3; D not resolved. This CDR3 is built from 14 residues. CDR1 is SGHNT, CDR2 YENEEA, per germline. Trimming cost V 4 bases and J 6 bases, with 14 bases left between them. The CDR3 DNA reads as TGTGCCAGCAGCTCCTTTAGTATCTCGGATACGCAGTATTTT. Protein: CASSSFSISDTQYF.

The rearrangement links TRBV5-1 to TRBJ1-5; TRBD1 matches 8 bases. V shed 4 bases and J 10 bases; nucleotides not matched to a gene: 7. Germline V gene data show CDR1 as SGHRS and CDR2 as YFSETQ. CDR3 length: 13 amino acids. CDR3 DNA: TGCGCCAGCAGCCGAGGGACAGGTGAACCCCAGCATTTT. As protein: CASSRGTGEPQHF.

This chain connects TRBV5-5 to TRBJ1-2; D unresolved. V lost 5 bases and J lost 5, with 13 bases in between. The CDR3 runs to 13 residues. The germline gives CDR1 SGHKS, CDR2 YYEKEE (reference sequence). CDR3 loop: CASRRGDRYGYTF. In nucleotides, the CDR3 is TGTGCCAGCAGACGCGGGGATCGGTATGGCTACACCTTC.

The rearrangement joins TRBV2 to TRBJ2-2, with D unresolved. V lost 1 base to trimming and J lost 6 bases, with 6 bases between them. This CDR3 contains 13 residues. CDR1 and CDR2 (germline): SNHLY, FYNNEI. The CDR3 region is CASSEGWAGELFF. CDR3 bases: TGTGCCAGCAGTGAAGGTTGGGCCGGGGAGCTGTTTTTT.

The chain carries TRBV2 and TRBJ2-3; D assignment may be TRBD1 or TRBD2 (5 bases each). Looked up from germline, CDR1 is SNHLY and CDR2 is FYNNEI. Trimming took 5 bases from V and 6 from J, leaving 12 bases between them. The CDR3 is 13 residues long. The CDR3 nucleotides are TGTGCCAGCAGTCTCCGGGGCGAGGATACGCAGTATTTT. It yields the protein CASSLRGEDTQYF.

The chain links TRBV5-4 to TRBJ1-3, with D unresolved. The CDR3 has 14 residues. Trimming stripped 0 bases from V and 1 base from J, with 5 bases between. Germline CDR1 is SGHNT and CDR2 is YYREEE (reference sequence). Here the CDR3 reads CASSLELSGNTIYF. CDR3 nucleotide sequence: TGTGCCAGCAGCTTGGAACTTTCTGGAAACACCATATATTTT.

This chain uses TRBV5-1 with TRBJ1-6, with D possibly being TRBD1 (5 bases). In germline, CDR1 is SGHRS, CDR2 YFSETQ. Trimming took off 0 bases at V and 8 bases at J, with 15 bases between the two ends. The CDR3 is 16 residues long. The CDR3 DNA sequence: TGCGCCAGCAGCTTGGCCGCCGGGGCCCAGGATTCACCCCTCCACTTT. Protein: CASSLAAGAQDSPLHF.

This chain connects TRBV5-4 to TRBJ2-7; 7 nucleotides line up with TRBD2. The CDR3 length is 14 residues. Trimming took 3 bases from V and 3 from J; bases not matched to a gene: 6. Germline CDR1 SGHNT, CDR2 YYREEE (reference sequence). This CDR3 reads CASSSGLVDYEQYV. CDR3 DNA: TGTGCCAGCAGCTCCGGACTAGTCGACTACGAGCAGTACGTC.

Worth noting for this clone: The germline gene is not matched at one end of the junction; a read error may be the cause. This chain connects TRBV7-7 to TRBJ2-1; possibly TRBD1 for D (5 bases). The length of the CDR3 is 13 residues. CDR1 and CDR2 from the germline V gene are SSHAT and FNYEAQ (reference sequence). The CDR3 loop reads CASSSGPGLEQFF. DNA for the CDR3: TGTGCTAGCAGCTCAGGACCAGGGCTTGAGCAGTTCTTC.

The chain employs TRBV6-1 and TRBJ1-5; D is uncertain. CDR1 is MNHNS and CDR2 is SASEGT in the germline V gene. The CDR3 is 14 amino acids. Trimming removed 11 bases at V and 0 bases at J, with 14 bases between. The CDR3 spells CALGAQYSNQPQHF. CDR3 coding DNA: TGTGCCCTGGGAGCCCAATATAGCAATCAGCCCCAGCATTTT.

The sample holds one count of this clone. The CDR3, as DNA: TGTGCCAGCAGCGTAGCCCCCGGCGGCTCCTACGAGCAGTACTTC. Protein sequence: CASSVAPGGSYEQYF. The chain uses TRBV9 and TRBJ2-7; D not certain. Trimming removed 0 bases at V and 0 bases at J, with 10 bases between. The CDR3 totals 15 residues. Germline V gene lookup returns CDR1 SGDLS and CDR2 YYNGEE. Full variable domain (outside the CDR3, taken from reference TRBV9 and TRBJ2-7): DSGVTQTPKHLITATGQRVTLRCSPRSGDLSVYWYQQSLDQGLQFLIQYYNGEERAKGNILERFSAQQFPDLHSELNLSSLELGDSALYFCASSVAPGGSYEQYFGPGTRLTVT.

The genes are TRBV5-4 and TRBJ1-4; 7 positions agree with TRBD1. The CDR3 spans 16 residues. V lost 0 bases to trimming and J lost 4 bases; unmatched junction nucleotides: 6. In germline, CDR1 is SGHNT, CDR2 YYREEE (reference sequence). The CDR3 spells CASSLDPTGINEKLFF. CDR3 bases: TGTGCCAGCAGCTTGGACCCGACAGGGATTAATGAAAAACTGTTTTTT.

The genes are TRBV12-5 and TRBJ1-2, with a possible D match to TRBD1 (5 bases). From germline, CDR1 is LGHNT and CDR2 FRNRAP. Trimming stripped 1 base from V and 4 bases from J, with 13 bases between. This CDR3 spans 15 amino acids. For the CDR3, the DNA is TGTGCTAGTGGTTTGGCCTTATTGGGGGGCTATGGCTACACCTTC. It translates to CASGLALLGGYGYTF.